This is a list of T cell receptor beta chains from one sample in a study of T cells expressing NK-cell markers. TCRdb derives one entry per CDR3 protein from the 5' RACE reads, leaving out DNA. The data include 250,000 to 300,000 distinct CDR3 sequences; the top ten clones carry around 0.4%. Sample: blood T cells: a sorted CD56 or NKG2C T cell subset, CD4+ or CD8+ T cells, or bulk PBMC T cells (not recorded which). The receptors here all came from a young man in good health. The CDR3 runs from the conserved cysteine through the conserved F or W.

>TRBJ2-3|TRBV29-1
CSVGLAGGPREAQYF
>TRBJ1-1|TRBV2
CASRGTGEAFF
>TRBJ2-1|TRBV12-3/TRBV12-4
CASSFLGQLTNNEQFF
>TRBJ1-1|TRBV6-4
CASSENLNTEAFF
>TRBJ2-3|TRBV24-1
CATAPTGTYTQYF
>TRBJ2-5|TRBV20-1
CSARDLLAIETQYF
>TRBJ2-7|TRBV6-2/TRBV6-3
CASSRTSVSEQYF
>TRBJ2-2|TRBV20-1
CSARARGTSGLNTGELFF
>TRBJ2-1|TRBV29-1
CSVEGEHNEQFF
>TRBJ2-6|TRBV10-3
CATTSLSGGPSGANVLTF
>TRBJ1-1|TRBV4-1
CASSNQGARGNTEAFF
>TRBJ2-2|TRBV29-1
CSVREPGGTTGELFF
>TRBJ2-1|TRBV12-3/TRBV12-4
CASSLPRGGGTYNEQFF
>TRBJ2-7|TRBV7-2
CASSSVPTSGRAGEQYF
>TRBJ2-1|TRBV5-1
CASSLDGRYNEQFF
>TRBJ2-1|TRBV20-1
CSASGGDLYNEQFF
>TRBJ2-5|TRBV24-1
CATSDPGQGQTQYF